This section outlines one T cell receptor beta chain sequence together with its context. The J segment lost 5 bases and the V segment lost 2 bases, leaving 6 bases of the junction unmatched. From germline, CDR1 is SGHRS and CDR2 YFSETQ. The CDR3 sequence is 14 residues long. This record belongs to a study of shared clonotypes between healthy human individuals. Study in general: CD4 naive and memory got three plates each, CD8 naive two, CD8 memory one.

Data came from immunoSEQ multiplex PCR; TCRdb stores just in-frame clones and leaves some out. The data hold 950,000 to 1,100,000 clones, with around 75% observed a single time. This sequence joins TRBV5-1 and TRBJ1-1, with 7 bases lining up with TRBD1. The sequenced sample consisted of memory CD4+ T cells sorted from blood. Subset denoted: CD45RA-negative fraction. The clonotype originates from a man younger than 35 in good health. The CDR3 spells CASSLGPTGTEAFF. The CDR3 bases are TGCGCCAGCAGCTTAGGGCCGACAGGGACTGAAGCTTTCTTT.